The rows below give T cell receptor beta chains drawn from one sample of a study of T-cell memory formation after mild COVID-19. TCRdb redid the calling of the 5' RACE reads with MiXCR, one entry per CDR3 protein. Counted here are 200,000 or so distinct CDR3 sequences, over 7.5% occurring once; the ten biggest clones make up around 3.3%. The sample comprised PBMCs or a T cell subset sorted from them (not recorded which). Receptors originate from a man younger than 35 who had mild COVID-19 (a few samples of this study predate the infection). Cell type and time point are not known. Both conserved end residues are part of each CDR3. The order of the fields is CDR3 DNA, CDR3 protein, CDR3 length, D gene, V gene, clone size, J gene. The D gene is left open where the match is weak. For some rows the clone size is stated as once, few or many, or as a class when expanded; others skip it.

TGTGCCAGCTTGACGAATGGACTTGAAGCTTTCTTT	CASLTNGLEAFF	12	NA	TRBV2	few	TRBJ1-1
TGCGCCAGCAGCCAAGACTCCGGGACTTGGAATCAGCCCCAGCATTTT	CASSQDSGTWNQPQHF	16	NA	TRBV4-1	NA	TRBJ1-5
TGTGCCAGCAGTGAAGTCCAGGGTAATGAAAAACTGTTTTTT	CASSEVQGNEKLFF	14	NA	TRBV6-1	few	TRBJ1-4
TGTGCCAGCAGCGGCCGGGGGATCCTCTTATTCGAAGCCAAAAACATTCAGTACTTC	CASSGRGILLFEAKNIQYF	19	NA	TRBV7-9	NA	TRBJ2-4
TGTGCCAGCAGTTACTCGACAACCACCCGAGGGACGAAAAATGAGCAGTTCTTC	CASSYSTTTRGTKNEQFF	18	NA	TRBV6-5	few	TRBJ2-1
TGTGCCAGCAGCTTATTCGGGGGGCAAGAGACCCAGTACTTC	CASSLFGGQETQYF	14	TRBD2	TRBV7-9	many	TRBJ2-5
TGTGCCAGCGGCCTGAAGAGCCTCGGAAAACTGTTTTTT	CASGLKSLGKLFF	13	NA	TRBV6-5	few	TRBJ1-4
TGTGCCAGCAGCCGCCGGGACGGATATACGCAGTATTTT	CASSRRDGYTQYF	13	NA	TRBV3-1	few	TRBJ2-3
TGTGCCAGCAGCTTATCCCTAGCGGGGAGTCAAGAGACCCAGTACTTC	CASSLSLAGSQETQYF	16	TRBD2	TRBV7-2	many	TRBJ2-5
TGTGCCAGCAGCCAAGATGGCAGTGACAGGGCCTACGAGCAGTACTTC	CASSQDGSDRAYEQYF	16	TRBD1	TRBV4-2	NA	TRBJ2-7
TGCGCCAGCAGCTTGGACGGACCTAACACCGGGGAGCTGTTTTTT	CASSLDGPNTGELFF	15	NA	TRBV5-1	few	TRBJ2-2
TGTGCCAGCAGCGGACAGACTTACGAGCAGTACTTC	CASSGQTYEQYF	12	NA	TRBV12-3/TRBV12-4	many	TRBJ2-7
TGTGCCAGCAGTTACTCTTCCGGTGGAGGGTCCTATAGCAATCAGCCCCAGCATTTT	CASSYSSGGGSYSNQPQHF	19	NA	TRBV6-6	few	TRBJ1-5
TGCGCCAGCAGCCAGATACAGGGACTTATCGGGGAGACCCAGTACTTC	CASSQIQGLIGETQYF	16	NA	TRBV4-1	NA	TRBJ2-5
TGTGCCAGCAGCGAGGGACAGGGGGCAAGGAATGAGCAGTTCTTC	CASSEGQGARNEQFF	15	TRBD1	TRBV5-4	few	TRBJ2-1
TGTGCCACCAGTGCCTACAGGGTTGCAGATACGCAGTATTTT	CATSAYRVADTQYF	14	NA	TRBV24-1	many	TRBJ2-3
TGCAGTGCTAGAGGACAGCTCAATCAGCCCCAGCATTTT	CSARGQLNQPQHF	13	NA	TRBV20-1	NA	TRBJ1-5
TGTGCCAGCAGCTTATTGCAGGGGGACAACACCGGGGAGCTGTTTTTT	CASSLLQGDNTGELFF	16	TRBD1	TRBV7-8	few	TRBJ2-2
TGTGCCAGCAGCTTAGTCCCGGCCATGAACACTGAAGCTTTCTTT	CASSLVPAMNTEAFF	15	NA	TRBV7-9	NA	TRBJ1-1
TGTGCCAGCAGCCAAGAGGGGTCAGGGCCAGATACGCAGTATTTT	CASSQEGSGPDTQYF	15	NA	TRBV4-2	NA	TRBJ2-3
TGTGCCAGCAGCCAAGAGGGGCTGGGGGGCTACACCTTC	CASSQEGLGGYTF	13	NA	TRBV4-2	NA	TRBJ1-2
TGTGCCAGCAGCCAAGATACGCAATCCTACGAGCAGTACTTC	CASSQDTQSYEQYF	14	NA	TRBV4-2	many	TRBJ2-7
TGTGCCAGCAGCTTAGGGGCTAGCGGGGGGTGGACCGGGGAGCTGTTTTTT	CASSLGASGGWTGELFF	17	TRBD2	TRBV7-2	NA	TRBJ2-2
TGTGCCAGCAGCTCCCGTTGGGGAAATGAGCAGTTCTTC	CASSSRWGNEQFF	13	NA	TRBV7-3	NA	TRBJ2-1
TGCGCCAGCAGCTTATACGTGTCGGCAGATACGCAGTATTTT	CASSLYVSADTQYF	14	NA	TRBV5-1	many	TRBJ2-3
TGTGCCAGCAGCCTGGGACAGGGGGCTAATGAGCAGTTCTTC	CASSLGQGANEQFF	14	TRBD1	TRBV5-1	many	TRBJ2-1
TGTGCCAGCAGCCAAATCTCCTACAATGAGCAGTTCTTC	CASSQISYNEQFF	13	NA	TRBV3-1	few	TRBJ2-1
TGTGCCAGCATCCCATGGACAGGGCCTGAAGCTTTCTTT	CASIPWTGPEAFF	13	TRBD1	TRBV7-2	few	TRBJ1-1
TGTGCCAGCAGCTTTTATTTCAGAGGCGGGGAGCTGTTTTTT	CASSFYFRGGELFF	14	NA	TRBV7-2	NA	TRBJ2-2
TGCGCCAGCAGCCCGGACGCAAGCTCTGGAAACACCATATATTTT	CASSPDASSGNTIYF	15	NA	TRBV5-1	NA	TRBJ1-3
TGTGCCAGCAGTGGGGTCCACGAGCAGTACTTC	CASSGVHEQYF	11	NA	TRBV2	many	TRBJ2-7
TGTGCCATCAGTGAACAATTGGGAGGGACTGAAGCTTTCTTT	CAISEQLGGTEAFF	14	NA	TRBV10-3	few	TRBJ1-1
TGTGCCACCGAGCTAGGGGACACAGATACGCAGTATTTT	CATELGDTDTQYF	13	NA	TRBV7-2	few	TRBJ2-3
TGTGCCACTCATAGCGGGGGGGATGCAGATACGCAGTATTTT	CATHSGGDADTQYF	14	TRBD2	TRBV6-1	many	TRBJ2-3
TGCAGTGCTAGCCAGGGGGGGGGCCGGGAGAATTCACCCCTCCACTTT	CSASQGGGRENSPLHF	16	TRBD1	TRBV20-1	few	TRBJ1-6
TGTGCCAGCAGCTTACTCTCTCAGGGGTTGGGTGGCTACACCTTC	CASSLLSQGLGGYTF	15	NA	TRBV11-2	NA	TRBJ1-2
TGTGCCACCCGGGTGGGCAGCGTCTCTGGAAACACCATATATTTT	CATRVGSVSGNTIYF	15	NA	TRBV19	few	TRBJ1-3
TGTGCCTCAAGAGGCCGGGTTAATGAAAAACTGTTTTTT	CASRGRVNEKLFF	13	NA	TRBV6-5	few	TRBJ1-4
TGTGCCTGGAGTGTATACCTCACCGGGGAGCTGTTTTTT	CAWSVYLTGELFF	13	NA	TRBV30	NA	TRBJ2-2
TGTGCCAGCAGCGTAGAGGAGCGGAGCACAGATACGCAGTATTTT	CASSVEERSTDTQYF	15	NA	TRBV9	few	TRBJ2-3
TGTGCCAGCAGCCCGTGGACAGATCAGCCCCAGCATTTT	CASSPWTDQPQHF	13	NA	TRBV7-2	many	TRBJ1-5
TGTGCTAGTGGCCGTAGCGGGGGGCTCTACGAGCAGTACTTC	CASGRSGGLYEQYF	14	TRBD2	TRBV12-5	NA	TRBJ2-7
TGCGCCAGCAGCACAAGGGGACAGGGGGCGTACAATGAGCAGTTCTTC	CASSTRGQGAYNEQFF	16	TRBD1	TRBV4-3	few	TRBJ2-1
TGCAGCGCCGGCTCGAACACTGAAGCTTTCTTT	CSAGSNTEAFF	11	NA	TRBV29-1	many	TRBJ1-1
TGCAGTGCTAGGACGGTCCGGGACACTGAAGCTTTCTTT	CSARTVRDTEAFF	13	NA	TRBV20-1	NA	TRBJ1-1
TGCGCCAGCACGTCCAACGGGGCGGCGGCTAATGAAAAACTGTTTTTT	CASTSNGAAANEKLFF	16	NA	TRBV4-1	NA	TRBJ1-4
TGTGCCAGCAGCCAAGAAAGCAGGGCCTCACCCCTCCACTTT	CASSQESRASPLHF	14	NA	TRBV3-1	few	TRBJ1-6
TGTGCCAGCACGAGCCGGACTCATACGCAGTATTTT	CASTSRTHTQYF	12	NA	TRBV2	NA	TRBJ2-3
TGCGCCAGCAGCCAATCTAATAGCGGGGGGTTCGTCGGGGAGCTGTTTTTT	CASSQSNSGGFVGELFF	17	TRBD2	TRBV4-3	NA	TRBJ2-2
TGCAGTGCTGCCTTAGGAAGCTCTGGGGCCAACGTCCTGACTTTC	CSAALGSSGANVLTF	15	NA	TRBV20-1	few	TRBJ2-6
TGTGCCAGCAGCTTAGCTGTGGTGAGCGAGCAGTACTTC	CASSLAVVSEQYF	13	NA	TRBV7-9	many	TRBJ2-7
TGTGCCAGCAGTTTTGCCAGGGCGGCCGGGGAGCTGTTTTTT	CASSFARAAGELFF	14	NA	TRBV28	few	TRBJ2-2
TGCGCCAGCAGTCAGCAAGGGCCGCCGAACACTGAAGCTTTCTTT	CASSQQGPPNTEAFF	15	NA	TRBV5-1	many	TRBJ1-1
TGCAGTGCTCCTCGAGGGGTGTCGGGTGAGCAGTTCTTC	CSAPRGVSGEQFF	13	NA	TRBV20-1	NA	TRBJ2-1
TGCAGTGCTAGCCCTCGAGGAGGGGGCCGTCAAGAGACCCAGTACTTC	CSASPRGGGRQETQYF	16	NA	TRBV20-1	NA	TRBJ2-5
TGTGCCAGCAGTTGGATGGAGAATCAGACCCAGCATTTT	CASSWMENQTQHF	13	NA	TRBV6-2/TRBV6-3	NA	TRBJ1-5
TGCGCCAGCAGCGGGGGGCCCGCGGAAGAGACCCAGTACTTC	CASSGGPAEETQYF	14	NA	TRBV5-1	few	TRBJ2-5